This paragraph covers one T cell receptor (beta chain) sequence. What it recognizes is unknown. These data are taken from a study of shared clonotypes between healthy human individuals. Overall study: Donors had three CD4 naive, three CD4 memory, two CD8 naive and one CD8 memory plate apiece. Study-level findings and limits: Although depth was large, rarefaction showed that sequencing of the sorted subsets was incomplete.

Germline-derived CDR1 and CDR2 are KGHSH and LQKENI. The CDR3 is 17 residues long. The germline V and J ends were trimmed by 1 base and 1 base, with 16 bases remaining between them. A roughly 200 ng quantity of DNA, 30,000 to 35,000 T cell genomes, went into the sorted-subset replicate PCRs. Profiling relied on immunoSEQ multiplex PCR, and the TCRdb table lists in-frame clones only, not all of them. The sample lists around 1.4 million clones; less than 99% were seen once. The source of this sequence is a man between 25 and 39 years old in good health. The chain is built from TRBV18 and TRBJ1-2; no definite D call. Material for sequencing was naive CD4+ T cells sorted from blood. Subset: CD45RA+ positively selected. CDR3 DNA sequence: TGTGCCAGCTCACCACTGCTGGGTCTAACAGATAACTATGGCTACACCTTC. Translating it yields CASSPLLGLTDNYGYTF.